This T cell receptor (beta chain) is drawn from a study of blood T cell repertoires in COVID-19 (dated by TCRdb to between 2020 and 2021). At the level of the whole study: Samples from collaborators originated in the United States, Italy and Spain and spanned both the acute and convalescent phases of COVID-19. The dataset comprised deeply sampled blood TCRbeta repertoires from subjects exposed to, actively infected with, or recovered from COVID-19. Where HLA class I and class II types were available, the types were taken from metadata supplied by the sample provider, not from assay-based typing. A de-identified subject ID, COVID-19 status, age in years and sex were almost always included in the sample metadata. The prospective study material was composed of cDNA or gDNA derived from T cells, B-cell-depleted T cells, or PBMCs. The samples were drawn from two sources: the first 160 participants of the ongoing ImmuneRACE study, and over 1,000 subjects contributed by 6 global collaborators. A freely available public database, intended as a resource for researchers studying the immune response to SARS-CoV-2, is where the repertoires were released. The research as a whole found: The quantity of clinical and demographic metadata differed by source and by participant and was supplied without curation.

Whole blood was collected in K2EDTA tubes by collaborating institutions according to the institutions' own protocols. For TCRbeta analysis, collaborators shipped samples as frozen whole blood, isolated PBMCs, or DNA extracted from either of those sample types. TCRbeta CDR3 regions were amplified from genomic DNA using the immunoSEQ Assay, a bias-controlled multiplex PCR. In the authors' own workflow: The number of nucleated cells in each sample was estimated from the amplification of reference gene primers within the assay. To quantify the absolute abundance of each unique TCRbeta CDR3 rearrangement, sequence reads were collapsed and filtered. For each sample, productive Simpson clonality was calculated by taking the square root of Simpson's diversity index across productive rearrangements. Entries here come from immuneACCESS through TCRdb and include only in-frame sequences with V and J called. Some clones fail to appear in such tables; in the studies checked, an unresolved V gene covers under half of the shortfall, and the cause of the remainder is unknown. V, J and clone size were drawn from that table, and D and trimming were deduced from the DNA. In this sample the table shows 180,000 or so clones, roughly 88% of which occur a single time. Of the sample, 9.5% to 12% is held by the ten largest clones.

Reading from cysteine to phenylalanine, the CDR3 counts 15 amino acids. The entry retains the CDR3 DNA only, 45 bases that are in frame from base 1. From V the trimming removes 6 bases and from J it removes 9 bases, while the gene matches leave 13 bases of the junction unaccounted for. CDR1 and CDR2, looked up from the germline V gene, are MDHEN and SYDVKM. A note on this clone: Its antigen is currently not known. Base-call qualities are not available, and no considerably larger clone is one nucleotide away.

The sequenced sample was peripheral blood. Here the chain combines TRBV28 and TRBJ2-2, with 7 bases aligning to TRBD1. The source of this sequence is a human donor with active or convalescent COVID-19. The donor label of this sample is uncertain. The DNA sequence reads TGTGCCAGCAGCCAGGGACAGCTTATCCCTTGGGAGCTGTTTTTT. This encodes CASSQGQLIPWELFF.